The sequence of this T cell receptor (beta chain) was determined in a study of blood T cell repertoires in COVID-19. Clones were sequenced by immunoSEQ multiplex PCR, and TCRdb holds only the in-frame ones, with some missing. The table has 250,000 to 300,000 clones, roughly nine tenths seen once. The germline V and J ends were trimmed by 3 bases and 1 base, with 10 bases remaining between them. The CDR3 totals 14 residues. The germline CDR1 and CDR2 sequences are SGHRS and YFSETQ. Seattle's enrolled individuals joined amid active infection and were then monitored longitudinally. The receptor's source is a woman between 25 and 40 years old with COVID-19, enrolled during active disease. The sample comprised peripheral blood. The chain employs TRBV5-1 and TRBJ1-1; a weak D match, TRBD1 (6 bases). CDR3 DNA sequence: TGCGCCAGCAGCTCCACGACAGGGAACACTGAAGCTTTCTTT. Amino acid sequence: CASSSTTGNTEAFF.